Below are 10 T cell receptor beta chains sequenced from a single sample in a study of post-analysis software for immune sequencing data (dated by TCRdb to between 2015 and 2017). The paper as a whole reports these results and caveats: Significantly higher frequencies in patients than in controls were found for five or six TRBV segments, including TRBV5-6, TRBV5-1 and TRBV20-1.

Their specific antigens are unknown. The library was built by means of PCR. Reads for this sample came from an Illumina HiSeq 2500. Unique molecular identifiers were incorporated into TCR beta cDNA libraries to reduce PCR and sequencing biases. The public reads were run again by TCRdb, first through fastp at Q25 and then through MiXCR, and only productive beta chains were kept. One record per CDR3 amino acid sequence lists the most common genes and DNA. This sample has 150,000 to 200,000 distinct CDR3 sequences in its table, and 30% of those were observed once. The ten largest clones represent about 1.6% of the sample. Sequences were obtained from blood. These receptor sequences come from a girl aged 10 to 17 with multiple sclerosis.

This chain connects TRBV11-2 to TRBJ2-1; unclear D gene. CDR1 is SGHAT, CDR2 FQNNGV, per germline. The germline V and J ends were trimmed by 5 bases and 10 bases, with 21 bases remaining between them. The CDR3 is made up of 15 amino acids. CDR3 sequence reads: CASSPPSGALGEQFF. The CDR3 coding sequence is TGTGCCAGCAGCCCTCCTTCTGGTGCTTTGGGGGAGCAGTTCTTC.

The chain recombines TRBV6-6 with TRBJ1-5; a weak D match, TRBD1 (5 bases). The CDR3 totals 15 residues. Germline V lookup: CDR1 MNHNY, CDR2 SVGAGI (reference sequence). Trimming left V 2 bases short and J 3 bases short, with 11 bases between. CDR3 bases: TGTGCCAGCAGTTACCTGACAGCGCCCAATCAGCCCCAGCATTTT. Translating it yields CASSYLTAPNQPQHF.

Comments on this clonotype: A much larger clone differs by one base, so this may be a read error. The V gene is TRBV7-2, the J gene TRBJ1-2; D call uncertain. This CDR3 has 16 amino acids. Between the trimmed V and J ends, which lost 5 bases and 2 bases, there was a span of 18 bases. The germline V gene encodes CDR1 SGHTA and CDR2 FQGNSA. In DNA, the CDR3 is TGTGCCAGCAGCCTTATGGCCGGGGAGGGCAACTATGGCTACACCTTC. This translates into CASSLMAGEGNYGYTF.

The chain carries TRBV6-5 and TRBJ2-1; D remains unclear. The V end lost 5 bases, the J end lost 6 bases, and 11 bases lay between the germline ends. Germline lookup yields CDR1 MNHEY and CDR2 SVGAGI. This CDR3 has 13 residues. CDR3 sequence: CASSRDAPNEQFF. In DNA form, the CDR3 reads TGTGCCAGCAGTAGAGACGCCCCCAATGAGCAGTTCTTC.

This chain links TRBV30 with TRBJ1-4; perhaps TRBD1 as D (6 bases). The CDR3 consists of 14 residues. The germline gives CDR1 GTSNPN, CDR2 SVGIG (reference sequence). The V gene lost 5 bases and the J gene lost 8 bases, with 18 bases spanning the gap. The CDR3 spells CAWGGTGSGEKLFF. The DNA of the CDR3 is TGTGCCTGGGGGGGAACAGGGAGCGGAGAAAAACTGTTTTTT.

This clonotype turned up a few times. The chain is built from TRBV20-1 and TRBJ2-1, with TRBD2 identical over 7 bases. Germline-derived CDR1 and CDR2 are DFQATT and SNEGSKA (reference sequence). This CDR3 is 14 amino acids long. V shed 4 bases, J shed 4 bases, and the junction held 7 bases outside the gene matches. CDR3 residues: CSAMAGVDYNEQFF. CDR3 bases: TGCAGTGCTATGGCGGGAGTCGATTACAATGAGCAGTTCTTC.

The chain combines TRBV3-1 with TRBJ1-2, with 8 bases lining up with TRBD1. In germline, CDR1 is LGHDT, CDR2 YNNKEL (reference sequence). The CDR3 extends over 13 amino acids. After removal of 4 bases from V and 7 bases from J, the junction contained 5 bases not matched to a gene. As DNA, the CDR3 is TGTGCCAGCAGCCCGGTAGACAGGGGTGGCTACACCTTC. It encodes CASSPVDRGGYTF. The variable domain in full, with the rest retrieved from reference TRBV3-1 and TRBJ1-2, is DTAVSQTPKYLVTQMGNDKSIKCEQNLGHDTMYWYKQDSKKFLKIMFSYNNKELIINETVPNRFSPKSPDKAHLNLHINSLELGDSAVYFCASSPVDRGGYTFGSGTRLTVV.

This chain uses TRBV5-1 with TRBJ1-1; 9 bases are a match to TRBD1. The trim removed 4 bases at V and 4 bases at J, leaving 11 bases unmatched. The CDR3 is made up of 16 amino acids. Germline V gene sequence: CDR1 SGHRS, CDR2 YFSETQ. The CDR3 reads CASSLPGQGLGTEAFF. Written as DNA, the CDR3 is TGCGCCAGCAGCCTCCCGGGACAGGGTCTGGGCACTGAAGCTTTCTTT.

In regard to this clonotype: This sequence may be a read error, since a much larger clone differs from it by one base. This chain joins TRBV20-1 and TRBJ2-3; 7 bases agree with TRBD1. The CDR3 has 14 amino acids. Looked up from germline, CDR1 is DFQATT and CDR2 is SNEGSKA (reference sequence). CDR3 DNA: TGCAGTGCTGCACCGGGACAGACTACAGATACGCGGTATTTT. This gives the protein CSAAPGQTTDTRYF.

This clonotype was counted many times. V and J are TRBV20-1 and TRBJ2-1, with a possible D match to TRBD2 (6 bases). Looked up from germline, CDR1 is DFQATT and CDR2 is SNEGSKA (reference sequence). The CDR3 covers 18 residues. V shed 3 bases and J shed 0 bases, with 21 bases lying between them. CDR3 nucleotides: TGCAGTGCTAGGGCCCCCAGAGGGACGGGAGACTCCTACAATGAGCAGTTCTTC. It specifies CSARAPRGTGDSYNEQFF.